This is a list of T cell receptor beta chains from one sample in a study of blood T cell repertoires in COVID-19. TCRdb's copy holds only in-frame clones and misses some; the assay was immunoSEQ multiplex PCR. In the table there are roughly 150,000 clones, about 85% of which are singletons. Sequenced: peripheral blood. These receptors originate from a woman between 50 and 59 years old with COVID-19, enrolled during active disease. CDR3s include the opening cysteine and the closing phenylalanine or tryptophan. Fields, in order: clone size, D gene, V gene, J gene, CDR3 length, CDR3 protein, CDR3 DNA. The D gene is left open where the match is weak. Clone sizes are given selectively: once, few, many, or a class where the clone is expanded.

size: .; D: .; V: TRBV14; J: TRBJ2-4; length: 16; CDR3: CASSQRVQGATLIQYF; DNA: TGTGCCAGCAGCCAACGGGTCCAAGGGGCCACGCTCATTCAGTACTTC
size: .; D: .; V: TRBV9; J: TRBJ1-2; length: 13; CDR3: CASSVDGDYGYTF; DNA: TGTGCCAGCAGCGTAGACGGGGACTATGGCTACACCTTC
size: .; D: TRBD1; V: TRBV5-4; J: TRBJ2-6; length: 17; CDR3: CASSLRTGTSGANVLTF; DNA: TGTGCCAGCAGCTTAAGGACAGGGACCTCTGGGGCCAACGTCCTGACTTTC
size: .; D: .; V: TRBV5-6; J: TRBJ1-1; length: 14; CDR3: CASSLAGTPAQGFF; DNA: TGTGCCAGCAGCTTGGCCGGGACTCCCGCCCAAGGTTTCTTT
size: .; D: .; V: TRBV7-6; J: TRBJ2-7; length: 14; CDR3: CASSSRDNPYEQYF; DNA: TGTGCCAGCAGCTCCCGGGACAACCCCTACGAGCAGTACTTC
size: .; D: TRBD1; V: TRBV19; J: TRBJ2-6; length: 16; CDR3: CASSKDRAPGANVLTF; DNA: TGTGCCAGTAGTAAAGACAGGGCTCCTGGGGCCAACGTCCTGACTTTC
size: .; D: .; V: TRBV24-1; J: TRBJ2-7; length: 13; CDR3: CATSSNSDYEQYF; DNA: TGTGCCACCAGTTCTAACTCCGACTACGAGCAGTACTTC
size: .; D: TRBD1; V: TRBV5-6; J: TRBJ1-3; length: 18; CDR3: CASSLEWGQRISGNTIYF; DNA: TGTGCCAGCAGCTTGGAATGGGGACAGAGGATCTCTGGAAACACCATATATTTT
size: few; D: TRBD1; V: TRBV2; J: TRBJ2-7; length: 15; CDR3: CASSDVRGGGYEQYF; DNA: TGTGCCAGCAGTGACGTGAGAGGGGGCGGCTACGAGCAGTACTTC
size: few; D: TRBD1; V: TRBV7-9; J: TRBJ1-3; length: 16; CDR3: CASSSTTGGYGNTIYF; DNA: TGTGCCAGCAGCTCGACCACAGGGGGCTATGGAAACACCATATATTTT
size: .; D: .; V: TRBV4-2; J: TRBJ2-5; length: 15; CDR3: CASSQGVGDQETQYF; DNA: TGTGCCAGCAGCCAAGGGGTAGGGGATCAAGAGACCCAGTACTTC
size: .; D: .; V: TRBV3-1/TRBV3-2; J: TRBJ1-1; length: 14; CDR3: CASSPSQGNTEAFF; DNA: TGTGCCAGCAGCCCCAGTCAGGGGAACACTGAAGCTTTCTTT
size: .; D: TRBD1; V: TRBV5-1; J: TRBJ1-6; length: 19; CDR3: CASSFSDRGASYYNSPLHF; DNA: TGCGCCAGCAGCTTCTCAGACAGGGGCGCCTCTTACTATAATTCACCCCTCCACTTT
size: .; D: TRBD1; V: TRBV2; J: TRBJ2-5; length: 16; CDR3: CASWIWADRGTETQYF; DNA: TGTGCCAGCTGGATTTGGGCGGACAGGGGGACAGAGACCCAGTACTTC
size: few; D: .; V: TRBV19; J: TRBJ1-4; length: 16; CDR3: CASSPDDSTTNEKLFF; DNA: TGTGCCAGTAGTCCTGATGACAGCACAACTAATGAAAAACTGTTTTTT
size: .; D: TRBD1; V: TRBV19; J: TRBJ2-2; length: 15; CDR3: CASTPPGGAGGELFF; DNA: TGTGCCAGTACCCCACCAGGGGGCGCGGGCGGGGAGCTGTTTTTT
size: few; D: .; V: TRBV12-3/TRBV12-4; J: TRBJ1-1; length: 13; CDR3: CASSPTGNTEAFF; DNA: TGTGCCAGCAGTCCGACAGGGAACACTGAAGCTTTCTTT
size: few; D: .; V: TRBV2; J: TRBJ1-1; length: 13; CDR3: CASSESPGTEAFF; DNA: TGTGCCAGCAGTGAGTCCCCGGGGACTGAAGCTTTCTTT
size: few; D: .; V: TRBV6-6; J: TRBJ1-5; length: 14; CDR3: CASSYAESNQPQHF; DNA: TGTGCCAGCAGTTACGCAGAAAGCAATCAGCCCCAGCATTTT
size: .; D: TRBD2; V: TRBV4-1; J: TRBJ2-1; length: 16; CDR3: CASSQPSGGPHNEQFF; DNA: TGCGCCAGCAGCCAACCAAGCGGGGGCCCTCACAATGAGCAGTTCTTC
size: .; D: .; V: TRBV5-1; J: TRBJ1-1; length: 15; CDR3: CASSLASRGNTEAFF; DNA: TGCGCCAGCAGCTTGGCATCCAGGGGGAACACTGAAGCTTTCTTT
size: .; D: TRBD1; V: TRBV27; J: TRBJ2-7; length: 14; CDR3: CASSLYGTADEQYF; DNA: TGTGCCAGCAGTTTATACGGGACAGCCGACGAGCAGTACTTC
size: once; D: TRBD2; V: TRBV7-2; J: TRBJ2-1; length: 17; CDR3: CASSLGLAGLTGGEQFF; DNA: TGTGCCAGCAGCTTAGGACTAGCGGGGCTAACGGGGGGTGAGCAGTTCTTC
size: once; D: TRBD1; V: TRBV27; J: TRBJ1-1; length: 18; CDR3: CASSSKPGQGVMNTEAFF; DNA: TGTGCCAGCAGTTCAAAACCGGGACAGGGTGTCATGAACACTGAAGCTTTCTTT
size: .; D: .; V: TRBV29-1; J: TRBJ1-5; length: 12; CDR3: CSVGEGGQPQHF; DNA: TGCAGCGTTGGAGAAGGGGGTCAGCCCCAGCATTTT
size: .; D: TRBD1; V: TRBV9; J: TRBJ2-1; length: 15; CDR3: CASTIGGQGYNEQFF; DNA: TGTGCCAGCACGATAGGTGGACAGGGGTACAATGAGCAGTTCTTC
size: once; D: .; V: TRBV27; J: TRBJ1-4; length: 14; CDR3: CASSSGQGVLKLFF; DNA: TGTGCCAGCAGTTCAGGCCAGGGTGTATTAAAACTGTTTTTT
size: once; D: .; V: TRBV5-1; J: TRBJ1-4; length: 16; CDR3: CASSTGTPATNEKLFF; DNA: TGCGCCAGCAGTACCGGGACACCCGCAACTAATGAAAAACTGTTTTTT
size: .; D: .; V: TRBV28; J: TRBJ1-1; length: 12; CDR3: CASRGGDAEAFF; DNA: TGTGCCAGCAGGGGAGGGGACGCTGAAGCTTTCTTT
size: .; D: TRBD1; V: TRBV6-2/TRBV6-3; J: TRBJ2-7; length: 18; CDR3: CASSYSRTPGQNSYEQYF; DNA: TGTGCCAGCAGTTACTCCCGTACCCCGGGACAGAACTCCTACGAGCAGTACTTC
size: .; D: TRBD1; V: TRBV6-5; J: TRBJ1-4; length: 14; CDR3: CASLPGTGNEKLFF; DNA: TGTGCCAGCTTACCCGGGACAGGGAATGAAAAACTGTTTTTT
size: .; D: .; V: TRBV11-2; J: TRBJ2-7; length: 14; CDR3: CASSFGQFSYEQYF; DNA: TGTGCCAGCAGCTTTGGCCAGTTCTCCTACGAGCAGTACTTC
size: .; D: .; V: TRBV2; J: TRBJ2-3; length: 14; CDR3: CASSHPPAADTQYF; DNA: TGTGCCAGCAGCCACCCCCCAGCGGCAGATACGCAGTATTTT
size: .; D: .; V: TRBV6-2/TRBV6-3; J: TRBJ1-5; length: 20; CDR3: CASSYPREAGTSISNQPQHF; DNA: TGTGCCAGCAGTTACCCGAGGGAGGCAGGGACGAGTATTAGCAATCAGCCCCAGCATTTT
size: .; D: .; V: TRBV30; J: TRBJ1-2; length: 13; CDR3: CAWSVRRVGGYTF; DNA: TGTGCCTGGAGTGTACGGCGGGTGGGGGGCTACACCTTC
size: .; D: TRBD1; V: TRBV6-5; J: TRBJ1-5; length: 15; CDR3: CASSFRQGASQPQHF; DNA: TGTGCCAGCAGTTTCAGACAGGGGGCTAGTCAGCCCCAGCATTTT
size: .; D: .; V: TRBV18; J: TRBJ1-6; length: 18; CDR3: CASSPRTATNSYNSPLHF; DNA: TGTGCCAGCTCACCAAGGACAGCTACAAACTCCTATAATTCACCCCTCCACTTT
size: .; D: .; V: TRBV28; J: TRBJ1-4; length: 15; CDR3: CASSPLGRGGEKLFF; DNA: TGTGCCAGCAGTCCCCTGGGAAGGGGGGGTGAAAAACTGTTTTTT